A selection of T cell receptor beta chains follows, all from one sample in a study of blood T cell repertoires in COVID-19. Method: immunoSEQ multiplex PCR; TCRdb's copy keeps in-frame clones and lacks some. Among tens of thousands of clones listed, less than 85% were seen once. Sequencing was performed on peripheral blood. All receptors come from a man aged 45-65 years with acute or convalescent COVID-19. Both conserved end residues are part of each CDR3. Fields, in order: J gene, D gene, V gene, clone size, CDR3 protein, CDR3 DNA. A D gene is named only where the DNA matches it firmly. Some rows have no size entry. The others give once, few or many, or a class for an expanded clone.

TRBJ1-5 TRBD1 TRBV4-1 - CASSQDRPRDRGLGQPQHF TGCGCCAGCAGCCAAGACCGGCCGAGGGACAGGGGGCTTGGCCAGCCCCAGCATTTT
TRBJ2-3 TRBD1 TRBV11-1 - CASSPYRGTTDTQYF TGTGCCAGCAGCCCGTACAGGGGAACGACAGATACGCAGTATTTT
TRBJ2-1 TRBD1 TRBV11-1 - CASSPRTGGYNEQFF TGTGCCAGCAGCCCTCGGACAGGGGGGTACAATGAGCAGTTCTTC
TRBJ1-5 TRBD1 TRBV30 - CAWSPGTGEDQPQHF TGTGCCTGGAGTCCCGGGACAGGGGAAGACCAGCCCCAGCATTTT
TRBJ2-7 - TRBV24-1 - CATDSVRAELSDEQYF TGTGCCACTGACAGTGTCCGGGCGGAACTGTCGGACGAGCAGTACTTC
TRBJ1-6 - TRBV11-2 - CASSLLGPTNSPLHF TGTGCCAGCAGCCTACTAGGGCCAACGAATTCACCCCTCCACTTT
TRBJ2-1 - TRBV2 once CASSPQAGSYNEQFF TGTGCCAGCAGTCCCCAAGCGGGCTCCTACAATGAGCAGTTCTTC
TRBJ2-7 - TRBV4-1 once CASSPQVDRVSYEQYF TGCGCCAGCAGCCCCCAAGTGGACAGAGTATCCTACGAGCAGTACTTC
TRBJ1-1 - TRBV28 - CASSPLAGYTEAFF TGTGCCAGCAGTCCCTTAGCCGGGTACACTGAAGCTTTCTTT
TRBJ1-1 - TRBV6-5 - CASSYNGREAFF TGTGCCAGCAGTTACAATGGCAGAGAAGCTTTCTTT
TRBJ1-1 TRBD1 TRBV28 - CASSNSGGTEAFF TGTGCCAGCAGCAATTCAGGGGGCACTGAAGCTTTCTTT
TRBJ1-3 TRBD1 TRBV5-1 - CASSASGGWGNTIYF TGCGCCAGCAGCGCCTCAGGGGGCTGGGGAAACACCATATATTTT
TRBJ1-3 - TRBV29-1 - CSVADNSGNTIYF TGCAGCGTTGCGGACAACTCTGGAAACACCATATATTTT
TRBJ2-1 - TRBV5-6 - CASSQGTVANEQFF TGTGCCAGCAGCCAGGGGACCGTAGCGAATGAGCAGTTCTTC
TRBJ1-2 - TRBV27 - CASSSVGGGYTF TGTGCCAGCAGTTCGGTGGGGGGAGGCTACACCTTC